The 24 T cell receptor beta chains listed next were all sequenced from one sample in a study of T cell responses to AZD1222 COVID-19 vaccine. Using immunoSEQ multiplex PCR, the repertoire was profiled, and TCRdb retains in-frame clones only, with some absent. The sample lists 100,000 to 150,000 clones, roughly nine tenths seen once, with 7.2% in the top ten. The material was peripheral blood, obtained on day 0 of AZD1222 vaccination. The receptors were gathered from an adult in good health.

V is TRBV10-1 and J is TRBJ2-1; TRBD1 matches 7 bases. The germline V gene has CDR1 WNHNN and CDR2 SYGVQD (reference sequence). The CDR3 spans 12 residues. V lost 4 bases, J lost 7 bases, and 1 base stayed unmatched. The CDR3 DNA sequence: TGCGCCAGCAGTGCCAGGGGGAATGAGCAGTTCTTC. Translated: CASSARGNEQFF.

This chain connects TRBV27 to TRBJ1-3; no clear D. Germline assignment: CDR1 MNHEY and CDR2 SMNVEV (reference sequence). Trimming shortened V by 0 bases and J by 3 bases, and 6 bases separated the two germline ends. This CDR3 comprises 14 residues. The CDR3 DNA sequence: TGTGCCAGCAGTTTATCTGCACATGGAAACACCATATATTTT. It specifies CASSLSAHGNTIYF.

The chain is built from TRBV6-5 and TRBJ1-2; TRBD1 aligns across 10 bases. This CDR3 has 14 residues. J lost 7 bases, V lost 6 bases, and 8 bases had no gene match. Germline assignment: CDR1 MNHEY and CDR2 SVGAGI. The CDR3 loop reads CASRRGQGSPGYTF. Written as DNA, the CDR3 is TGTGCCAGCAGACGGGGACAGGGGTCTCCTGGCTACACCTTC.

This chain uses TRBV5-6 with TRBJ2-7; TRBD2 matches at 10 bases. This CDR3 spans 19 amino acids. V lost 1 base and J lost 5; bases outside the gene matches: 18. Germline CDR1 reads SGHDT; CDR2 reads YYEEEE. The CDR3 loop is CASSLYLGAALAGDHEQYF. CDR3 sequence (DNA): TGTGCCAGCAGCTTGTATTTGGGGGCCGCCCTAGCGGGAGACCACGAGCAGTACTTC.

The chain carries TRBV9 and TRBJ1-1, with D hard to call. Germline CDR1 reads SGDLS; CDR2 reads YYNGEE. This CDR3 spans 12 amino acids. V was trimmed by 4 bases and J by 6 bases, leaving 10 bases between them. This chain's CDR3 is CASSPINAEAFF. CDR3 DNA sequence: TGTGCCAGCAGCCCAATAAACGCTGAAGCTTTCTTT.

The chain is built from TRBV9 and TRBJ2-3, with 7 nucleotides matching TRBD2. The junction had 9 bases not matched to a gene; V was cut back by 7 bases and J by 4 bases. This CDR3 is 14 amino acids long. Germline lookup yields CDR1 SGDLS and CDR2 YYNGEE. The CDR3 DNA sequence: TGTGCCAGCGGGAGGGCTGCGGTGGCAGATACGCAGTATTTT. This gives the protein CASGRAAVADTQYF. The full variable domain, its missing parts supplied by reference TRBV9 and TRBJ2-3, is DSGVTQTPKHLITATGQRVTLRCSPRSGDLSVYWYQQSLDQGLQFLIQYYNGEERAKGNILERFSAQQFPDLHSELNLSSLELGDSALYFCASGRAAVADTQYFGPGTRLTVL.

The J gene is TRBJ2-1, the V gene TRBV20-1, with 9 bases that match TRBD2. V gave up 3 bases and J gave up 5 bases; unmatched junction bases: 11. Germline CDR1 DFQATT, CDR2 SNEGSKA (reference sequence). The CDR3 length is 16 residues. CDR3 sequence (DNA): TGCAGTGCTAGTTTGGCGGCGGGAGGGCCCCACAATGAGCAGTTCTTC. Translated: CSASLAAGGPHNEQFF.

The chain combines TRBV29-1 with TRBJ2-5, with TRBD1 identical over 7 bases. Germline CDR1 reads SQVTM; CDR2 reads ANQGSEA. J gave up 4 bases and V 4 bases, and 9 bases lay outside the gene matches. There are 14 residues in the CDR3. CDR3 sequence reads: CSVVQGVSRETQYF. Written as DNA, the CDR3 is TGCAGCGTTGTGCAGGGGGTGTCCCGAGAGACCCAGTACTTC.

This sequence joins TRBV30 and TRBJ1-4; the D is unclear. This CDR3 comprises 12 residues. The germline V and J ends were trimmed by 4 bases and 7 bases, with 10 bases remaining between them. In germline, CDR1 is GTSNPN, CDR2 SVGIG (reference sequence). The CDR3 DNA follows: TGTGCCTGGAATTCGGAAGGTGAAAAACTGTTTTTT. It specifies CAWNSEGEKLFF.

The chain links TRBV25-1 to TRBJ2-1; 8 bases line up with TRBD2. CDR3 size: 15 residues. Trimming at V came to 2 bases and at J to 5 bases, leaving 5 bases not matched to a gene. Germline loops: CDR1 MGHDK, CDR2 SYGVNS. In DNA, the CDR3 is TGTGCCAGCAGTGAAGGCGGGGGGCGCGACAATGAGCAGTTCTTC. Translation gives CASSEGGGRDNEQFF.

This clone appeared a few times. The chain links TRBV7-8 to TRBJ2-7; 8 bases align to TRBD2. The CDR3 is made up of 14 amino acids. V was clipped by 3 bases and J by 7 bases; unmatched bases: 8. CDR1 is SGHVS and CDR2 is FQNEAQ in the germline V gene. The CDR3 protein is CASSFGTRLKEQYF. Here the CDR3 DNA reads TGTGCCAGCAGCTTTGGGACTAGGCTAAAAGAGCAGTACTTC. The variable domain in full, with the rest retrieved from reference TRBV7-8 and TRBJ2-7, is GAGVSQSPRYKVAKRGQDVALRCDPISGHVSLFWYQQALGQGPEFLTYFQNEAQLDKSGLPSDRFFAERPEGSVSTLKIQRTQQEDSAVYLCASSFGTRLKEQYFGPGTRLTVT.

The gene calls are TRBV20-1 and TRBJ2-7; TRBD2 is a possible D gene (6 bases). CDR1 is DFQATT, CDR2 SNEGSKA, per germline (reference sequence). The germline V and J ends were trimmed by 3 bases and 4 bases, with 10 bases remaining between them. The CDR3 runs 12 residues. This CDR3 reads CSASSGSYEQYF. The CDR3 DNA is TGCAGTGCTAGTAGCGGTTCTTACGAGCAGTACTTC.

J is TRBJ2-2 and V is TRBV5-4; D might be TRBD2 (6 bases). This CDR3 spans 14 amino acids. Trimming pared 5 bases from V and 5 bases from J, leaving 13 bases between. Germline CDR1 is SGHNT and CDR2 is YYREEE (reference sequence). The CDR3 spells CASRQDYLTGELFF. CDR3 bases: TGTGCCAGCAGACAGGACTATTTGACCGGGGAGCTGTTTTTT.

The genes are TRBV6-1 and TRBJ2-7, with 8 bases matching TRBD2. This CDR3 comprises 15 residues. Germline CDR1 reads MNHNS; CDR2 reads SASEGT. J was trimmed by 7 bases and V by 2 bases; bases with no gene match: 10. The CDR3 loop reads CASSESPAGVGEQYF. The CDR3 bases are TGTGCCAGCAGTGAAAGCCCAGCGGGAGTCGGAGAGCAGTACTTC.

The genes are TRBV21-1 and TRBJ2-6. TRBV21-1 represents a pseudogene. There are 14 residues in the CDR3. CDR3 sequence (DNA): TGTGCCAGCAGATCAAGCTCTGGGGCCAACGTCCTGACTTTC. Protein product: CASRSSSGANVLTF.

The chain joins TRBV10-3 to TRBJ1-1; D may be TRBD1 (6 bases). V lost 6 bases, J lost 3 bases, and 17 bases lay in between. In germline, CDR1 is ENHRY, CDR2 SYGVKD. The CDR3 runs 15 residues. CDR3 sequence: CAIRKTGLQDTEAFF. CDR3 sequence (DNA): TGTGCCATCAGGAAGACAGGTCTCCAGGACACTGAAGCTTTCTTT.

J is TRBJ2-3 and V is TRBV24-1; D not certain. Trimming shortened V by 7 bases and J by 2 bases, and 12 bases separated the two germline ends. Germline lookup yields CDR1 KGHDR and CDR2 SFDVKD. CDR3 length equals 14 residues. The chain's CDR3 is CATRGNRVTDTQYF. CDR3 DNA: TGTGCCACCAGGGGTAATCGGGTCACAGATACGCAGTATTTT.

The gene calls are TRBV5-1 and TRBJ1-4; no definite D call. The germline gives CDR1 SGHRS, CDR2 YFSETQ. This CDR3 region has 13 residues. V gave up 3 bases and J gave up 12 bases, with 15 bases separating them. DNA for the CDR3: TGCGCCAGCAGCTCAGGAGAGAGAACCGAACTGTTTTTT. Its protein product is CASSSGERTELFF.

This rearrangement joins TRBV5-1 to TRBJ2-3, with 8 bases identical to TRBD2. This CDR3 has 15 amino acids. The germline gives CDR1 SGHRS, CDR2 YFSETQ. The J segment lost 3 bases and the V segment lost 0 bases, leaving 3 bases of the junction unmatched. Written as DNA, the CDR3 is TGCGCCAGCAGCTTGGTTGCGGGAGGTACAGATACGCAGTATTTT. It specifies CASSLVAGGTDTQYF.

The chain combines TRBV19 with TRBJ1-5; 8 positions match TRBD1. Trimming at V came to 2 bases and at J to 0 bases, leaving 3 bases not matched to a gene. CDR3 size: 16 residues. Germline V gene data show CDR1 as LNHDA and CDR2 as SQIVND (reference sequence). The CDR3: CASSIRTGSSNQPQHF. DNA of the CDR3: TGTGCCAGTAGTATAAGGACAGGGTCTAGCAATCAGCCCCAGCATTTT.

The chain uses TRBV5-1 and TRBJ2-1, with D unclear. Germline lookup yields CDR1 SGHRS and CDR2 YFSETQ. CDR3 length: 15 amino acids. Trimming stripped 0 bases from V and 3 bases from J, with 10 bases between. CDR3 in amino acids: CASSLEGPHYNEQFF. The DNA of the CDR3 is TGCGCCAGCAGCTTGGAAGGACCCCACTACAATGAGCAGTTCTTC.

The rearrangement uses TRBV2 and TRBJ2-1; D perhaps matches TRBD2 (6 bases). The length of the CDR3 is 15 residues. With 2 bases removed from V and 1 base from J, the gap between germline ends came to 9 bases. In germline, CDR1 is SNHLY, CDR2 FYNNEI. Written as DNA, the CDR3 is TGTGCCAGCAGTGAAAGGCTAGCGTCCTACAATGAGCAGTTCTTC. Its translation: CASSERLASYNEQFF. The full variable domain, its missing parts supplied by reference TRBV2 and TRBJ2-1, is EPEVTQTPSHQVTQMGQEVILRCVPISNHLYFYWYRQILGQKVEFLVSFYNNEISEKSEIFDDQFSVERPDGSNFTLKIRSTKLEDSAMYFCASSERLASYNEQFFGPGTRLTVL.

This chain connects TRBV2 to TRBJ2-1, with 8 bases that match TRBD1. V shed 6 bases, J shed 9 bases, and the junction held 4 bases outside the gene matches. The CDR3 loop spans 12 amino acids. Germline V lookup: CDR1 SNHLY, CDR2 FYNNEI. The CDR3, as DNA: TGTGCCAGCAGCTGGACAGGGCTTGAGCAGTTCTTC. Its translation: CASSWTGLEQFF.

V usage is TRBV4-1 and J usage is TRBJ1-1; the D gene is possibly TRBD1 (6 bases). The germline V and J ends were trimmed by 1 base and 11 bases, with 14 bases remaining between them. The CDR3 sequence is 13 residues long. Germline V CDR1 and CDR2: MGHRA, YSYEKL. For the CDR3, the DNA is TGCGCCAGCAGCCAAGTAACTACCCAGGGGGCTTTCTTT. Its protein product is CASSQVTTQGAFF.